This T cell receptor (beta chain) emerged from a study of blood T cell repertoires in COVID-19. The CDR3 is 15 amino acids. Germline CDR1 reads SGHTA; CDR2 reads FQGTGA. V shed 2 bases, J shed 0 bases, and the junction held 1 base outside the gene matches. Measured with immunoSEQ multiplex PCR; TCRdb has only the in-frame clones, and not every one. Of about 170,000 clones in the sample, about 83% were seen once. The study assigned cohorts using participant-reported clinical history. Sample: PBMCs or T cells enriched from blood (not recorded which). The chain is built from TRBV7-3 and TRBJ2-1; 7 bases are shared with TRBD2. This receptor was identified in a woman in her forties or fifties in a cohort exposed to, infected with or recovered from COVID-19 (not recorded which). The CDR3 DNA sequence: TGTGCCAGCAGCTTACGCGGGAGCTCCTACAATGAGCAGTTCTTC. Protein product: CASSLRGSSYNEQFF.